The TCR beta chain described here comes from a study of post-analysis software for immune sequencing data. Study information: The patients showed relapsing-remitting, secondary progressive and progressive-relapsing multiple sclerosis courses. Findings of the study overall: Versus controls, multiple sclerosis patients showed significantly lower diversity (normalized Chao1). Patients showed TRBV5-6, TRBV5-1 and TRBV20-1 among five TRBV segments more frequent than in controls. Pronounced co-clustering by F measure was evident among identically batched samples.

The CDR3 covers 15 residues. Trimming removed 6 bases from V and 0 bases from J, with 14 bases in between. Looked up from germline, CDR1 is SNHLY and CDR2 is FYNNEI. Carried by the TCR beta cDNA libraries were unique molecular identifiers. With roughly 1 to 10 million T cells as the source, roughly 0.5 million cDNA molecules resulted. TCRdb analysed the PCR reads with MiXCR anew, one entry per CDR3 protein. The table lists around 440,000 distinct CDR3 sequences, roughly 45% of them singletons. A word on this clonotype: Its antigen is unknown.

The sample was blood. This TCR derives from a girl aged 10 to 17 with multiple sclerosis. The rearrangement joins TRBV2 to TRBJ1-1; a possible D gene is TRBD1 (5 bases). This chain's CDR3 is CASRSPTEMNTEAFF. The CDR3 bases are TGTGCCAGCAGATCCCCGACAGAGATGAACACTGAAGCTTTCTTT.